This paragraph covers one T cell receptor beta chain sequence. The sample belongs to a study of blood T cell repertoires in COVID-19. Study context: Acute and convalescent COVID-19 samples came from the United States, Italy and Spain.

Under the authors' procedure: From reference gene primer amplification, estimates of nucleated cell counts were derived. Produced via immunoSEQ multiplex PCR; TCRdb's table is partial and in-frame only. V, J and clone size reflect that table, while D and trimming were determined from the DNA. The repertoire has 100,000 or so clones, approximately 78% of them found once; the top ten carry roughly 14%. Looked up from germline, CDR1 is SEHNR and CDR2 is FQNEAQ (reference sequence). The CDR3 runs to 13 residues. V lost 8 bases to trimming and J lost 3 bases; unmatched junction nucleotides: 4. The clonotype comes from an elderly woman with acute or convalescent COVID-19. Sample: peripheral blood. J is TRBJ2-1 and V is TRBV7-9, with 7 bases identical to TRBD2. The DNA for the CDR3 is TGTGCCAGCCGGGCTAGCGGCTACAATGAGCAGTTCTTC. This sequence encodes CASRASGYNEQFF.